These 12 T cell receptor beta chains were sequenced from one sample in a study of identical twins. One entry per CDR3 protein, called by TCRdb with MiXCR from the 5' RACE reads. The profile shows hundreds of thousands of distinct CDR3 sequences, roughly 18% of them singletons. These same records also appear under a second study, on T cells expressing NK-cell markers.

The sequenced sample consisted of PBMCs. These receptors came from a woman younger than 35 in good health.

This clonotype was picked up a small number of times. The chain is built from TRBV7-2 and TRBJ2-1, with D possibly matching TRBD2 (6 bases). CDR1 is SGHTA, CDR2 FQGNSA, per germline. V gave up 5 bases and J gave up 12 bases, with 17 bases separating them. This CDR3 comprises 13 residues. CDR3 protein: CASSPRGFGGQFF. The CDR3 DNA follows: TGTGCCAGCAGCCCACGGGGGTTCGGTGGGCAGTTCTTC.

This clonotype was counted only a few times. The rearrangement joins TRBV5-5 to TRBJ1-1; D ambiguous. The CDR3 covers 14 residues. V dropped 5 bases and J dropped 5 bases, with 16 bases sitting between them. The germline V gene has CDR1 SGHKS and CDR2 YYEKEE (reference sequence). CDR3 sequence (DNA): TGTGCCAGCAGTACAATACAGCGAAGGACTGAAGCTTTCTTT. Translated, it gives CASSTIQRRTEAFF.

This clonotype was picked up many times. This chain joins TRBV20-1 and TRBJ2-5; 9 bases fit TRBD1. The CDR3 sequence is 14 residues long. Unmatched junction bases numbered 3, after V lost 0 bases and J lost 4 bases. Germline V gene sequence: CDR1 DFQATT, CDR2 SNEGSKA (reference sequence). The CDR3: CSARERTGVETQYF. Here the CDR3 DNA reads TGCAGTGCTAGAGAGAGGACAGGGGTAGAGACCCAGTACTTC.

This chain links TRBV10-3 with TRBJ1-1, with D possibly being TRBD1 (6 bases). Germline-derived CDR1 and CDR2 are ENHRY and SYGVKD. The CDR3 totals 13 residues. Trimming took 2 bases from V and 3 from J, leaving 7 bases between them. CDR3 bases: TGTGCCATCAGTGAGAACAGGGACACTGAAGCTTTCTTT. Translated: CAISENRDTEAFF.

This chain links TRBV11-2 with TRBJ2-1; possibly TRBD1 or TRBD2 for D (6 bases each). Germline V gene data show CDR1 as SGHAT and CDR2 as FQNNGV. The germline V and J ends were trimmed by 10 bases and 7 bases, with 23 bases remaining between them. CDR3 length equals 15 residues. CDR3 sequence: CATDRGDTPGNEQFF. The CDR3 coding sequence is TGTGCCACCGATCGCGGGGACACCCCGGGTAATGAGCAGTTCTTC.

CDR3 nucleotides: TGCGCCAGCAGCTTGCGGGACAGGGATTTAGATACGCAGTATTTT. Protein: CASSLRDRDLDTQYF. This chain connects TRBV5-1 to TRBJ2-3; 9 nucleotides align to TRBD1. Germline V gene data show CDR1 as SGHRS and CDR2 as YFSETQ. This CDR3 spans 15 amino acids. Trimming took 1 base from V and 5 from J; bases not matched to a gene: 5.

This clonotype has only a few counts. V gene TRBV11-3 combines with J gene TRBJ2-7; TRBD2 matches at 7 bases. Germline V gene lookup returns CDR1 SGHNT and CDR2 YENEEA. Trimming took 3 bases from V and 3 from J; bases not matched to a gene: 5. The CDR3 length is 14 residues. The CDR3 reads CASSFTRESYEQYF. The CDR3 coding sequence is TGTGCCAGCAGCTTTACGCGGGAGAGCTACGAGCAGTACTTC.

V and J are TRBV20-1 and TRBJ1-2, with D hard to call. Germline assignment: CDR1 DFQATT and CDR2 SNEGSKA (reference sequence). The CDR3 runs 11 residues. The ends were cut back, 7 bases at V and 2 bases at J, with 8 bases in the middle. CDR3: CSERSNYGYTF. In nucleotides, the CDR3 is TGCAGTGAAAGGTCCAACTATGGCTACACCTTC.

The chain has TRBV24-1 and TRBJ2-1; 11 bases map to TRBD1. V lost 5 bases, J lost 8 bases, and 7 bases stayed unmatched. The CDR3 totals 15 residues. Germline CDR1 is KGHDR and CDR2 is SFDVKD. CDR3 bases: TGTGCCACCAGTGGCTGGACAGGGGGCAGGTATGAGCAGTTCTTC. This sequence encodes CATSGWTGGRYEQFF.

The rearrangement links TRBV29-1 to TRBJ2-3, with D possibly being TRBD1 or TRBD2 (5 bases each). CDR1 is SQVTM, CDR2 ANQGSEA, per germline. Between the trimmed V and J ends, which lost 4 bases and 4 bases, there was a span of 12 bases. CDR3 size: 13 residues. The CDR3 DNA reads TGCAGCGTTGTTGTCTCGGGGCCAGATACGCAGTATTTT. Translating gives CSVVVSGPDTQYF.

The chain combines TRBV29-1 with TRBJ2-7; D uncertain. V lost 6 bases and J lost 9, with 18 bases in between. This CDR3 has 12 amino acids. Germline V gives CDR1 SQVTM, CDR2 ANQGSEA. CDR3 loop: CSVPGGLDGQYF. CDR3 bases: TGCAGCGTCCCCGGTGGCTTAGATGGGCAGTACTTC.

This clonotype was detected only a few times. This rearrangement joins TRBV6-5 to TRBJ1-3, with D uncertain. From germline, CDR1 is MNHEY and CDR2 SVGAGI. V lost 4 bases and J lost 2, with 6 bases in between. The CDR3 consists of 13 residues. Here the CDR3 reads CASSLNAGNTIYF. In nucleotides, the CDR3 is TGTGCCAGCAGTTTGAACGCTGGAAACACCATATATTTT.